This paragraph covers one T cell receptor (beta chain) sequence. What it binds is not known. The data stem from a study of CD8+ T cells in alopecia areata. Points from the study as a whole: Mice showed TCR sharing more clearly than patients did, possibly owing to HLA.

Isolated RNA was reverse transcribed into cDNA used as the sequencing template. The repertoire was sequenced with immunoSEQ multiplex PCR; TCRdb's copy has only in-frame clones and lacks some. The sample holds about 130,000 clones, roughly 61% seen once. Trimming left V 5 bases short and J 7 bases short, with 12 bases between. The CDR3 contains 14 residues. Looked up from germline, CDR1 is SGHTA and CDR2 is FQGNSA. This specimen consisted of CD4+ T cells sorted from blood, obtained at week 0. The TCR sequence derives from a human donor with alopecia areata. The chain recombines TRBV7-2 with TRBJ1-6; D ambiguous. The CDR3 sequence is CASSARLINSPLHF. The CDR3 region has the DNA TGTGCCAGCAGCGCACGACTGATAAATTCACCCCTCCACTTT.